This TCR beta chain originates from a study of cytomegalovirus exposure and HLA in healthy donors. The V end lost 11 bases, the J end lost 8 bases, and 24 bases lay between the germline ends. The CDR3 is made up of 14 amino acids. Germline CDR1 reads ENHRY; CDR2 reads SYGVKD. PCR was performed using 60 Vbeta and 13 Jbeta primers. The assay was immunoSEQ multiplex PCR, and TCRdb's table has in-frame clones only and misses some. The repertoire holds approximately 110,000 clones, with 70% to 80% as singletons. Points on this clone: Its cognate antigen is unknown.

The study, taken as a whole, reports: The study found most TCR sequences rare, yet found some public TCRs in many donors. There were a few CMV-associated chains whose specificity for CMV antigens was confirmed in vitro.

The source is a man between 45 and 60 years old in good health and CMV-seropositive. The sequencing sample was made of PBMCs. The chain uses TRBV10-3 and TRBJ1-1; D is perhaps TRBD1 (6 bases). The CDR3 loop reads CAVMGQGSHAEAFF. DNA of the CDR3: TGTGCCGTCATGGGGCAGGGGAGCCACGCGGAAGCTTTCTTT.